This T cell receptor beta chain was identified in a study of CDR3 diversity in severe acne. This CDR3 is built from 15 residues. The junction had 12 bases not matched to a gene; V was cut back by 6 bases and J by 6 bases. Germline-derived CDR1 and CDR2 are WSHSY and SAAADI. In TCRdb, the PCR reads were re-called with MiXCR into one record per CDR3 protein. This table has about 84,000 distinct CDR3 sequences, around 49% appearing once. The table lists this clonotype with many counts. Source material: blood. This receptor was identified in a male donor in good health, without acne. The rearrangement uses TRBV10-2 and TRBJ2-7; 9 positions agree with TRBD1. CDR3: CASRDRDRASVEQYF. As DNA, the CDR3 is TGCGCCAGCAGAGACCGGGACAGGGCATCGGTCGAGCAGTACTTC.